Following are 20 T cell receptor beta chains from one sample sequenced in a study of beta chain features in type 1 diabetes. Every bit of the isolated RNA underwent reverse transcription, so sequencing read expressed TCRB transcripts. Using immunoSEQ multiplex PCR, the repertoire was profiled, and TCRdb retains in-frame clones only, with some absent. The table records approximately 150,000 clones, 7% to 10% of them present only once. Input material: central memory CD4+ T cells from blood. The receptors derive from a woman aged 18-30 years in good health.

This sequence joins TRBV9 and TRBJ1-4; D is possibly TRBD1 (5 bases). This CDR3 has 15 residues. V shed 0 bases and J shed 8 bases, with 14 bases lying between them. The V gene's germline CDR1 is SGDLS and CDR2 YYNGEE. CDR3: CASSVGTTLGEKLFF. The CDR3 bases are TGTGCCAGCAGCGTAGGGACAACCTTGGGGGAAAAACTGTTTTTT.

Only a few counts were recorded for this clone. The chain carries TRBV4-3 and TRBJ1-1, with no clear D. The V end was cut by 8 bases, the J end by 1 base, with 5 bases between. The germline V gene has CDR1 LGHNA and CDR2 YSLEER. The CDR3 sequence is 11 residues long. This CDR3 reads CASAKNTEAFF. In nucleotides, the CDR3 is TGCGCCAGCGCGAAGAACACTGAAGCTTTCTTT.

This chain links TRBV7-2 with TRBJ2-2, with 8 nucleotides matching TRBD2. CDR3 length: 15 amino acids. CDR1 and CDR2 (germline): SGHTA, FQGNSA. After removal of 1 base from V and 6 bases from J, the junction contained 4 bases not matched to a gene. CDR3 sequence: CASSLGTSLPGELFF. CDR3 in DNA: TGTGCCAGCAGCTTAGGGACTAGCCTCCCCGGGGAGCTGTTTTTT.

This clone has only a few counts. This rearrangement joins TRBV19 to TRBJ1-1; the D is unclear. CDR3 length: 11 amino acids. Trimming cost V 3 bases and J 7 bases, with 6 bases left between them. Germline CDR1 is LNHDA and CDR2 is SQIVND (reference sequence). Here the CDR3 DNA reads TGTGCCAGTAGTATGGAGTTTGAAGCTTTCTTT. It specifies CASSMEFEAFF.

This clone was seen a few times. As DNA, the CDR3 is TGTGCCAGCAGCCAGGGACAGACCCAAGAGACCCAGTACTTC. Amino acid sequence: CASSQGQTQETQYF. The chain uses TRBV11-2 and TRBJ2-5; 7 nucleotides line up with TRBD1. Germline V CDR1 and CDR2: SGHAT, FQNNGV. The length of the CDR3 is 14 residues. Trimming took 5 bases from V and 1 from J; bases not matched to a gene: 4.

The chain is built from TRBV25-1 and TRBJ1-2; a weak D match, TRBD1 (5 bases). From germline, CDR1 is MGHDK and CDR2 SYGVNS. The CDR3 runs 13 residues. V was trimmed by 7 bases and J by 2 bases, leaving 11 bases between them. CDR3 DNA: TGTGCCAGCACCAGGGTGACCAACTATGGCTACACCTTC. Its translation is CASTRVTNYGYTF.

This clone occurred many times. This sequence joins TRBV30 and TRBJ1-5; D is perhaps TRBD1 (6 bases). The germline V and J ends were trimmed by 4 bases and 7 bases, with 20 bases remaining between them. Germline V lookup: CDR1 GTSNPN, CDR2 SVGIG (reference sequence). CDR3 length: 15 amino acids. As DNA, the CDR3 is TGTGCCTGGAACGTAGGGGGTTCTGTCTGGCAGCCCCAGCATTTT. Residues: CAWNVGGSVWQPQHF.

The chain uses TRBV5-4 and TRBJ1-4, with a tentative D call TRBD1 (5 bases). This CDR3 contains 15 residues. Germline CDR1 SGHNT, CDR2 YYREEE (reference sequence). V was pared by 5 bases and J by 0 bases, with 11 bases between. The CDR3 nucleotides are TGTGCCAGCAGTCCGCAGGGTGCAACTAATGAAAAACTGTTTTTT. Its protein is CASSPQGATNEKLFF.

This clone was counted ten times or more. The gene calls are TRBV7-9 and TRBJ2-5; D gene ambiguous. Germline V gene data show CDR1 as SEHNR and CDR2 as FQNEAQ (reference sequence). The CDR3 is made up of 13 amino acids. The V gene lost 3 bases and the J gene lost 5 bases, with 10 bases spanning the gap. The CDR3 reads CASSLRAEETQYF. The CDR3 DNA sequence: TGTGCCAGCAGCTTGCGTGCCGAGGAGACCCAGTACTTC.

This chain links TRBV29-1 with TRBJ2-5, with D hard to call. In germline, CDR1 is SQVTM, CDR2 ANQGSEA. This CDR3 has 13 residues. Trimming took 8 bases from V and 3 from J, leaving 16 bases between them. The CDR3 nucleotides read TGCAGCCATCTAACCCCCCACGAAGAGACCCAGTACTTC. This codes for CSHLTPHEETQYF.

This clone came up a few times. The CDR3 loop reads CASSSQGDDTQYF. The CDR3 DNA reads TGTGCCAGCAGCTCACAGGGAGATGATACGCAGTATTTT. The rearrangement uses TRBV7-3 and TRBJ2-3, with TRBD1 as a possible D gene (6 bases). V shed 4 bases and J shed 6 bases, with 11 bases lying between them. The CDR3 loop spans 13 amino acids. Looked up from germline, CDR1 is SGHTA and CDR2 is FQGTGA.

In its sample, this clone was seen a few times. This chain uses TRBV6-5 with TRBJ2-7, with D possibly TRBD1 on 6 matching bases. V was trimmed by 0 bases and J by 1 base, leaving 10 bases between them. Germline V CDR1 and CDR2: MNHEY, SVGAGI. This CDR3 contains 15 residues. The CDR3 sequence is CASSYSRGGSYEQYF. The CDR3 region has the DNA TGTGCCAGCAGTTACTCTAGAGGGGGTTCCTACGAGCAGTACTTC.

The gene calls are TRBV5-1 and TRBJ2-7; TRBD1 aligns across 8 bases. Germline trimming cut 0 bases from V and 7 bases from J; bases unmatched to any gene: 12. Germline CDR1 reads SGHRS; CDR2 reads YFSETQ. The CDR3 length is 16 residues. The CDR3 is CASSLAAGGEYYEQYF. DNA of the CDR3: TGCGCCAGCAGCTTGGCGGCAGGGGGCGAATATTATGAGCAGTACTTC.

In its sample, this clone was seen a few times. CDR3 region: CASRGSSAPNTGELFF. The CDR3 DNA reads TGCGCCAGCAGAGGGTCTAGCGCGCCGAACACCGGGGAGCTGTTTTTT. This chain links TRBV5-1 with TRBJ2-2; TRBD2 might be the D (6 bases). The V gene's germline CDR1 is SGHRS and CDR2 YFSETQ. V lost 5 bases to trimming and J lost 0 bases, with 14 bases between them. This CDR3 is 16 amino acids long.

V is TRBV18 and J is TRBJ2-3; TRBD2 agrees at 9 bases. Germline assignment: CDR1 KGHSH and CDR2 LQKENI. This CDR3 contains 15 residues. Unmatched junction bases numbered 4, after V lost 4 bases and J lost 2 bases. Written as DNA, the CDR3 is TGTGCCAGCTCACTCATAGCGGGAGCCACAGATACGCAGTATTTT. Its protein is CASSLIAGATDTQYF.

This clone came up many times. The genes are TRBV9 and TRBJ2-7, with TRBD1 matching over 7 bases. This CDR3 comprises 13 residues. Germline loops: CDR1 SGDLS, CDR2 YYNGEE. With 2 bases clipped from V and 5 bases from J, the junction kept 4 bases outside the gene matches. The CDR3 loop is CASSVLTGDEQYF. The CDR3 nucleotides read TGTGCCAGCAGCGTGCTTACAGGGGACGAGCAGTACTTC.

This chain links TRBV18 with TRBJ1-2, with TRBD1 identical over 7 bases. After removal of 6 bases from V and 8 bases from J, the junction contained 15 bases not matched to a gene. Germline V gene sequence: CDR1 KGHSH, CDR2 LQKENI. The CDR3 length is 15 residues. The CDR3 sequence: CASSLNGQAQGGYTF. As DNA, the CDR3 is TGTGCCAGCTCCTTAAACGGACAGGCCCAAGGGGGCTACACCTTC.

The chain couples TRBV6-5 to TRBJ2-7; 8 nucleotides line up with TRBD2. V shed 6 bases, J shed 3 bases, and the junction held 10 bases outside the gene matches. The CDR3 totals 15 residues. CDR1 MNHEY and CDR2 SVGAGI come from the germline V gene. The CDR3 here is CASSREAGGYYEQYF. CDR3 nucleotides: TGTGCCAGCAGCAGAGAGGCGGGAGGCTACTACGAGCAGTACTTC.

This clone appeared a few times. The chain employs TRBV25-1 and TRBJ1-2; D is unclear. Trimming cost V 1 base and J 8 bases, with 11 bases left between them. This CDR3 is built from 13 residues. Germline CDR1 is MGHDK and CDR2 is SYGVNS. In DNA, the CDR3 is TGTGCCAGCAGTGAATCCCGGCGGGAGGGCTACACCTTC. Translating gives CASSESRREGYTF.

This clone was seen a handful of times. V usage is TRBV4-1 and J usage is TRBJ2-3; possibly TRBD2 for D (6 bases). This CDR3 is built from 16 residues. Germline lookup yields CDR1 MGHRA and CDR2 YSYEKL. Trimming removed 1 base from V and 5 bases from J, with 16 bases in between. CDR3 nucleotide sequence: TGCGCCAGCAGCCAAGGACCAACTAAGCGGGTAGATACGCAGTATTTT. The encoded protein is CASSQGPTKRVDTQYF.